This T cell receptor (beta chain) was identified during a study of blood T cell repertoires in COVID-19. Turning to the study itself: The analysed material was cDNA or gDNA that came from T cells, B-cell-depleted T cells, or PBMCs.

Germline CDR1 reads MRHNA; CDR2 reads SNTAGT. The junction had 2 bases not matched to a gene; V was cut back by 3 bases and J by 6 bases. The CDR3 sequence is 14 residues long. Data came from immunoSEQ multiplex PCR; TCRdb stores just in-frame clones and leaves some out. This sample yields about 17,000 clones, of which 91% are seen a single time; more than 4% belongs to the top ten. This rearrangement joins TRBV6-4 to TRBJ2-7, with TRBD2 matching over 13 bases. Sequenced: peripheral blood. This clonotype was obtained from a man in his sixties with active COVID-19. CDR3 amino acids: CASSELAGGPEQYF. In DNA form, the CDR3 reads TGTGCCAGCAGTGAACTAGCGGGGGGGCCCGAGCAGTACTTC.